Listed below are T cell receptor beta chains from one sample, sequenced in a study of shared T cell receptors in the human thymus. The assay was immunoSEQ multiplex PCR, and TCRdb's table has in-frame clones only and misses some. The repertoire holds just under 550,000 clones, with more than 75% as singletons. These records were also assigned to another study, of human thymus T cells.

Sample: thymocytes. The receptor set was obtained from a boy in the first two years of life with a congenital heart defect. Each CDR3 is given with its conserved first and last residue. A D gene is named only where the DNA matches it firmly. Not all rows give a size; the values are once, few, many and, for expanded clones, a class.

v_call	clone_size	j_call	d_call	cdr3_length	cdr3_aa	cdr3_nt
TRBV11-3	once	TRBJ2-3	NA	17	CASSSKGGADSTDTQYF	TGTGCCAGCAGCTCAAAAGGGGGGGCGGACTCTACAGATACGCAGTATTTT
TRBV11-3	few	TRBJ2-7	NA	15	CASSLRPGSPYEQYF	TGTGCCAGCAGCTTACGCCCAGGGTCCCCCTACGAGCAGTACTTC
TRBV4-2	NA	TRBJ2-7	TRBD2	17	CASSQDIRPSGPYEQYF	TGTGCCAGCAGCCAAGATATTCGGCCTAGCGGCCCCTACGAGCAGTACTTC
TRBV19	NA	TRBJ2-7	TRBD2	14	CASCPSGRVHEQYF	TGTGCCAGTTGTCCTAGCGGGAGGGTCCACGAGCAGTACTTC
TRBV27	NA	TRBJ1-5	TRBD1	14	CASSGTVANQPQHF	TGTGCCAGCAGTGGGACAGTGGCAAATCAGCCCCAGCATTTT
TRBV28	NA	TRBJ1-3	NA	13	CASSLIQGNTIYF	TGTGCCAGCAGTTTAATTCAGGGAAACACCATATATTTT
TRBV20-1	NA	TRBJ2-3	NA	11	CSARVADTQYF	TGCAGTGCTAGGGTAGCAGATACGCAGTATTTT
TRBV27	NA	TRBJ2-7	TRBD1	14	CASSLRDREYEQYF	TGTGCCAGCAGCCTCCGGGACAGGGAATACGAGCAGTACTTC
TRBV15	NA	TRBJ2-2	NA	16	CATSRGNSGATGELFF	TGTGCCACCAGCAGAGGCAATAGTGGGGCTACCGGGGAGCTGTTTTTT
TRBV19	NA	TRBJ1-1	NA	16	CASTNHGSPLNTEAFF	TGTGCCAGTACCAACCATGGGAGCCCTTTGAACACTGAAGCTTTCTTT
TRBV30	NA	TRBJ2-7	TRBD1	14	CAWSVVQGSHEQYF	TGTGCCTGGAGTGTGGTACAGGGGTCCCACGAGCAGTACTTC
TRBV29-1	NA	TRBJ2-4	NA	11	CSVQSKNIQYF	TGCAGCGTGCAGTCCAAAAACATTCAGTACTTC
TRBV4-3	NA	TRBJ1-4	NA	15	CASSQGGPRNEKLFF	TGCGCCAGCAGCCAAGGTGGGCCGCGTAATGAAAAACTGTTTTTT
TRBV15	few	TRBJ2-7	TRBD2	17	CATSSYRGTSGRHEQYF	TGTGCCACCAGCAGTTATCGTGGGACTAGCGGGAGACACGAGCAGTACTTC
TRBV7-2	few	TRBJ2-7	TRBD1	14	CASIDGQGRDEQYF	TGTGCCAGCATCGACGGACAGGGCAGGGACGAGCAGTACTTC
TRBV29-1	NA	TRBJ2-5	NA	12	CSVEHREETQYF	TGCAGCGTTGAACACAGGGAAGAGACCCAGTACTTC
TRBV7-2	NA	TRBJ2-1	NA	15	CASSLQGADYNEQFF	TGTGCCAGCAGCTTACAAGGAGCGGACTACAATGAGCAGTTCTTC
TRBV7-6	few	TRBJ2-1	NA	15	CASSLEELPGAEQFF	TGTGCCAGCAGCTTAGAGGAACTCCCTGGGGCTGAGCAGTTCTTC
TRBV6-5	NA	TRBJ1-1	NA	13	CASSRKLNTEAFF	TGTGCCAGCAGCCGAAAGCTGAACACTGAAGCTTTCTTT
TRBV9	NA	TRBJ1-1	NA	17	CASSVEGRGNGNTEAFF	TGTGCCAGCAGCGTAGAGGGCAGGGGCAACGGGAACACTGAAGCTTTCTTT
TRBV5-1	NA	TRBJ2-7	NA	16	CASSCPGCGGRDEQYF	TGCGCCAGCAGCTGCCCTGGATGCGGGGGCCGGGACGAGCAGTACTTC
TRBV4-1	NA	TRBJ2-1	TRBD2	15	CASSQGLAVYNEQFF	TGCGCCAGCAGCCAGGGACTAGCGGTCTACAATGAGCAGTTCTTC
TRBV9	NA	TRBJ2-3	NA	16	CASSLTGTRGTDTQYF	TGTGCCAGCAGCTTAACCGGGACAAGGGGCACAGATACGCAGTATTTT
TRBV7-2	NA	TRBJ2-3	NA	18	CASSSQSYSGPYTDTQYF	TGTGCCAGCAGCTCCCAGTCCTATAGCGGACCATACACAGATACGCAGTATTTT
TRBV11-2	NA	TRBJ2-3	TRBD2	18	CASSPGREAGECTDTQYF	TGTGCCAGCAGCCCAGGGCGGGAGGCGGGAGAATGCACAGATACGCAGTATTTT
TRBV9	NA	TRBJ2-5	TRBD1	16	CASSPRRQGEKETQYF	TGTGCCAGCAGCCCCAGGCGACAGGGAGAGAAAGAGACCCAGTACTTC
TRBV5-6	NA	TRBJ2-7	NA	15	CASSLSGQSSYEQYF	TGTGCCAGCAGCTTAAGCGGGCAAAGCTCCTACGAGCAGTACTTC
TRBV6-6	NA	TRBJ2-7	TRBD1	15	CASSRTGASSYEQYF	TGTGCCAGCAGCCGGACAGGGGCCAGCTCCTACGAGCAGTACTTC
TRBV6-4	NA	TRBJ1-2	NA	15	CASSEPKGKVYGYTF	TGTGCCAGCAGTGAACCTAAGGGGAAAGTCTATGGCTACACCTTC